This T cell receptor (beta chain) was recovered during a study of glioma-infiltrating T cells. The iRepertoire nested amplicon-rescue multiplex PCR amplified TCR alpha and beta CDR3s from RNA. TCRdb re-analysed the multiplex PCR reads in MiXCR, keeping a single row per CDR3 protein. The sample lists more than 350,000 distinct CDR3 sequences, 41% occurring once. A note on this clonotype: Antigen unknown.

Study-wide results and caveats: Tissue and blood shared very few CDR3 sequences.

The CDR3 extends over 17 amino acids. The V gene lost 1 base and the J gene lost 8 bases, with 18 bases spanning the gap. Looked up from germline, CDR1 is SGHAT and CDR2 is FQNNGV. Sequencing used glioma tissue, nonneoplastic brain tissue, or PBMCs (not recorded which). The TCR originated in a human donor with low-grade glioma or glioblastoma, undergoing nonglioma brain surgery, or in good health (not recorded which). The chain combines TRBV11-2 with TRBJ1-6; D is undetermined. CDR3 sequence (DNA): TGTGCCAGCAGCTTAGTAGCCACTCCGAAGTATTATTCACCCCTCCACTTT. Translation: CASSLVATPKYYSPLHF.